A selection of T cell receptor beta chains follows, all from one sample in a study of blood T cell repertoires in COVID-19. Data came from immunoSEQ multiplex PCR; TCRdb stores just in-frame clones and leaves some out. Of 130,000 to 150,000 clones detected, 84% appear once; the ten largest clones hold approximately 5.7%. Sequenced material: PBMCs or T cells enriched from blood (not recorded which). The source of these receptors is a woman aged 50 to 60 who had been exposed to COVID-19. Both conserved end residues are part of each CDR3. A D gene is named only where the DNA matches it firmly. Some rows have no size entry. The others give once, few or many, or a class for an expanded clone.

V gene	clone size	J gene	D gene	CDR3 protein	CDR3 DNA
TRBV9	-	TRBJ2-2	-	CASSVDLGIGGVRELFF	TGTGCCAGCAGCGTAGATTTGGGGATAGGGGGGGTCAGGGAGCTGTTTTTT
TRBV5-1	-	TRBJ2-7	-	CASSLDQSLYEQYF	TGCGCCAGCAGCTTGGATCAGTCCCTCTACGAGCAGTACTTC
TRBV6-5	-	TRBJ2-3	-	CASRRGGGTDTQYF	TGTGCCAGCAGACGAGGGGGGGGGACAGATACGCAGTATTTT
TRBV12-3/TRBV12-4	-	TRBJ2-1	-	CASRSFRFNEQFF	TGTGCCAGCAGGTCTTTTCGTTTCAATGAGCAGTTCTTC
TRBV29-1	many	TRBJ1-1	-	CSVPRGKAFF	TGCAGCGTCCCGCGTGGTAAGGCTTTCTTT
TRBV2	few	TRBJ1-3	-	CASSEMSSGNTIYF	TGTGCCAGCAGTGAAATGAGCTCTGGAAACACCATATATTTT
TRBV7-6	-	TRBJ2-7	TRBD2	CASSLRGGGSSYEQYF	TGTGCCAGCAGCTTACGGGGGGGCGGGAGCTCCTACGAGCAGTACTTC
TRBV7-9	-	TRBJ1-4	TRBD1	CASSGTGWGEKLFF	TGTGCCAGCAGCGGGACAGGGTGGGGGGAAAAACTGTTTTTT
TRBV10-3	-	TRBJ1-3	-	CAISDIWENTIYF	TGTGCCATCAGTGATATTTGGGAGAACACCATATATTTT
TRBV5-1	-	TRBJ2-7	TRBD2	CASSLATGTSGNEQYF	TGCGCCAGCAGCTTGGCCACCGGGACTAGCGGAAACGAGCAGTACTTC
TRBV4-2	-	TRBJ1-5	-	CASSQDLSNQPQHF	TGTGCCAGCAGCCAAGATTTATCCAATCAGCCCCAGCATTTT
TRBV11-1	-	TRBJ1-1	TRBD1	CASSRRQGYTEAFF	TGTGCCAGCAGCAGGCGACAGGGCTACACTGAAGCTTTCTTT
TRBV9	-	TRBJ2-2	TRBD2	CASSVTSGGTYTGELFF	TGTGCCAGCAGCGTTACTAGCGGGGGGACATACACCGGGGAGCTGTTTTTT
TRBV27	-	TRBJ1-4	-	CASSWEGDEKLFF	TGTGCCAGCAGTTGGGAGGGAGATGAAAAACTGTTTTTT
TRBV27	-	TRBJ1-2	-	CASSPNRALNYGYTF	TGTGCCAGCAGCCCAAACAGGGCACTGAACTATGGCTACACCTTC
TRBV2	-	TRBJ2-5	-	CASRLGNQETQYF	TGTGCCAGCAGGTTGGGCAACCAAGAGACCCAGTACTTC
TRBV9	-	TRBJ1-2	-	CASSVASGYIGYTF	TGTGCCAGCAGCGTAGCTTCAGGGTACATTGGCTACACCTTC
TRBV11-2	once	TRBJ2-1	TRBD2	CASSLSGLAGSSYNEQFF	TGTGCCAGCAGCTTATCGGGACTAGCGGGGAGCTCCTACAATGAGCAGTTCTTC
TRBV9	-	TRBJ2-5	TRBD1	CASTPTLGQGETQYF	TGTGCCAGCACACCAACGCTCGGACAGGGGGAGACCCAGTACTTC
TRBV18	-	TRBJ2-5	TRBD2	CASSPRGETQYF	TGTGCCAGCTCACCGCGGGGGGAGACCCAGTACTTC
TRBV6-5	-	TRBJ2-7	-	CASSRGLQGSYEQYF	TGTGCCAGCAGTAGGGGATTACAGGGCTCCTACGAGCAGTACTTC
TRBV6-5	-	TRBJ1-6	-	CASSYGPGLPLHF	TGTGCCAGCAGTTACGGGCCAGGATTACCCCTCCACTTT
TRBV27	-	TRBJ2-7	-	CASSSLASPYEQYF	TGTGCCAGCAGCTCTCTAGCGTCACCGTACGAGCAGTACTTC
TRBV18	-	TRBJ2-5	TRBD1	CASSPLDRGETQYF	TGTGCCAGCTCACCACTCGACAGGGGAGAGACCCAGTACTTC
TRBV5-1	-	TRBJ2-1	-	CASSAESTSNEQFF	TGCGCCAGCAGCGCGGAATCGACTAGTAATGAGCAGTTCTTC
TRBV12-3/TRBV12-4	once	TRBJ2-5	TRBD1	CASSSGTGETQYF	TGTGCCAGCAGTTCCGGGACAGGGGAGACCCAGTACTTC
TRBV7-9	-	TRBJ2-2	TRBD1	CASSFPGTGLGELFF	TGTGCCAGCAGCTTCCCCGGGACAGGCTTGGGGGAGCTGTTTTTT
TRBV6-5	-	TRBJ1-4	TRBD1	CASSWRQGASEKLFF	TGTGCCAGCAGTTGGAGACAGGGGGCTAGTGAAAAACTGTTTTTT
TRBV2	-	TRBJ2-7	-	CASSVDRTTYEQYF	TGTGCCAGCAGCGTAGACAGGACAACCTACGAGCAGTACTTC
TRBV7-2	-	TRBJ2-3	-	CASRGLAVTDTQYF	TGTGCCAGCAGGGGACTTGCGGTCACAGATACGCAGTATTTT
TRBV5-4	-	TRBJ1-1	-	CASSPQGLNTEAFF	TGTGCCAGCAGCCCGCAGGGTTTGAACACTGAAGCTTTCTTT
TRBV14	-	TRBJ2-2	-	CASRTGWNGELFF	TGTGCCAGCAGGACAGGATGGAACGGGGAGCTGTTTTTT
TRBV13	-	TRBJ1-1	-	CASSLRGSGKNTEAFF	TGTGCCAGCAGCTTGAGGGGGTCGGGGAAGAACACTGAAGCTTTCTTT
TRBV5-6	once	TRBJ1-2	-	CASSGGAVANYGYTF	TGTGCCAGCAGCGGGGGGGCAGTAGCTAACTATGGCTACACCTTC
TRBV19	once	TRBJ2-2	TRBD1	CASSFGQGNSGELFF	TGTGCCAGTAGTTTTGGACAGGGTAACTCCGGGGAGCTGTTTTTT
TRBV5-5	-	TRBJ1-5	-	CASSRGQTNQPQHF	TGTGCCAGCAGCCGTGGACAGACGAATCAGCCCCAGCATTTT
TRBV6-6	once	TRBJ1-1	-	CASNLAEAFF	TGTGCCAGCAATTTGGCCGAAGCTTTCTTT
TRBV2	few	TRBJ2-3	-	CASSEGGWASPSTDTQYF	TGTGCCAGCAGTGAAGGAGGGTGGGCCAGCCCTAGCACAGATACGCAGTATTTT
TRBV27	-	TRBJ2-1	TRBD2	CASSPHQGLAGANEQFF	TGTGCCAGCAGTCCACACCAGGGACTAGCGGGAGCCAATGAGCAGTTCTTC
TRBV7-2	-	TRBJ2-1	TRBD1	CASARAGGQGDNEQFF	TGTGCCAGCGCGAGGGCAGGGGGACAGGGGGACAATGAGCAGTTCTTC
TRBV29-1	few	TRBJ2-2	-	CSAQTGYDTGELFF	TGCAGCGCCCAGACAGGCTACGACACCGGGGAGCTGTTTTTT
TRBV7-8	-	TRBJ1-3	-	CASSLVGGGSSGNTIYF	TGTGCCAGCAGCTTAGTGGGCGGGGGGAGCTCTGGAAACACCATATATTTT
TRBV7-9	-	TRBJ2-1	-	CASSPRNEQFF	TGTGCCAGCAGCCCCCGGAATGAGCAGTTCTTC
TRBV28	-	TRBJ2-5	TRBD1	CASTFGTVPRGTQYF	TGTGCCAGCACTTTCGGGACAGTGCCCCGGGGGACCCAGTACTTC
TRBV29-1	-	TRBJ1-2	-	CSVEGVSGYTF	TGCAGCGTTGAAGGAGTGAGTGGCTACACCTTC
TRBV6-1	once	TRBJ2-2	-	CASREQVNTGELFF	TGTGCCAGCAGGGAACAGGTGAACACCGGGGAGCTGTTTTTT
TRBV11-2	-	TRBJ2-3	TRBD1	CASSLEGQGALKAPQDTQYF	TGTGCCAGCAGCTTAGAAGGACAGGGGGCGCTGAAGGCTCCCCAAGATACGCAGTATTTT
TRBV7-7	-	TRBJ2-3	TRBD2	CASSPGLGPTSDTQYF	TGTGCTAGCAGCCCTGGACTAGGCCCCACCTCAGATACGCAGTATTTT
TRBV5-1	once	TRBJ2-7	TRBD1	CASSSGTGILYEQYF	TGCGCCAGCAGCTCCGGGACAGGGATACTCTACGAGCAGTACTTC
TRBV4-1	few	TRBJ1-2	-	CASSQIQLNYGYTF	TGCGCCAGCAGCCAGATACAATTGAACTATGGCTACACCTTC
TRBV27	-	TRBJ2-6	-	CASSLFPGTGANVLTF	TGTGCCAGCAGTTTATTTCCAGGGACTGGGGCCAACGTCCTGACTTTC
TRBV7-8	-	TRBJ1-6	-	CASTSGRTHNSPLHF	TGTGCCAGCACCTCCGGTAGGACTCATAATTCACCCCTCCACTTT
TRBV5-5	-	TRBJ2-2	TRBD1	CASSDRTGSNTGELFF	TGTGCCAGCAGCGATAGGACAGGCTCGAACACCGGGGAGCTGTTTTTT
TRBV10-3	-	TRBJ2-3	TRBD1	CAIKAGGGNTDTQYF	TGTGCCATCAAGGCAGGGGGTGGAAACACAGATACGCAGTATTTT
TRBV18	few	TRBJ1-2	-	CASSPSSPGHGYTF	TGTGCCAGCTCACCAAGCAGCCCAGGGCATGGCTACACCTTC